Shown below are 25 T cell receptor beta chains from a single sample sequenced in a study of blood T cell dynamics during melanoma immunotherapy. Repertoires were generated with immunoSEQ multiplex PCR, while TCRdb's copy carries only in-frame clones and drops some. The sample holds about a thousand clones, 90% to 95% seen once. The sample's time point: week 3, after first cycle of checkpoint inhibitor. This specimen consisted of effector memory CD8+ T cells from blood, obtained from a patient treated with checkpoint blockade. These receptors came from a human donor with melanoma.

The rearrangement links TRBV11-2 to TRBJ2-3; TRBD2 aligns across 11 bases. Germline assignment: CDR1 SGHAT and CDR2 FQNNGV. Trimming took 5 bases from V and 1 from J; bases not matched to a gene: 14. CDR3 length: 19 residues. This CDR3 reads CASSGLSGRAFGGTDTQYF. The DNA of the CDR3 is TGTGCCAGCAGCGGGCTTAGCGGGAGGGCGTTTGGTGGCACAGATACGCAGTATTTT.

The count of this clone is one. CDR3 protein: CASGYRVSTDTQYF. CDR3 nucleotides: TGTGCTAGTGGTTACAGGGTTAGCACAGATACGCAGTATTTT. The J gene is TRBJ2-3, the V gene TRBV12-5; weak D call: TRBD1 (6 bases). CDR1 is LGHNT and CDR2 is FRNRAP in the germline V gene. This CDR3 has 14 residues. Trimming took off 4 bases at V and 0 bases at J, with 8 bases between the two ends.

This chain joins TRBV27 and TRBJ2-7; 8 bases line up with TRBD1. Trimming removed 4 bases from V and 1 base from J; junction bases left unmatched: 6. This CDR3 is built from 15 residues. CDR1 is MNHEY, CDR2 SMNVEV, per germline (reference sequence). CDR3 sequence (DNA): TGTGCCAGCAGTTCTGGACAGGGCCCATCCTACGAGCAGTACTTC. It yields the protein CASSSGQGPSYEQYF.

As concerns this clone: The junction departs from the called germline gene at one end, perhaps through a read error. This chain links TRBV7-7 with TRBJ1-5; no clear D gene. The CDR3 length is 13 residues. Germline lookup yields CDR1 SSHAT and CDR2 FNYEAQ (reference sequence). As DNA, the CDR3 is TGTGCTAGCAGCTTAGAACGTGGTCAGCCCCAGCATTTT. Encoded protein: CASSLERGQPQHF. Full variable domain (remainder filled in from reference TRBV7-7 and TRBJ1-5): GAGVSQSPRYKVTKRGQDVTLRCDPISSHATLYWYQQALGQGPEFLTYFNYEAQPDKSGLPSDRFSAERPEGSISTLTIQRTEQRDSAMYRCASSLERGQPQHFGDGTRLSIL.

The chain uses TRBV19 and TRBJ2-7, with D perhaps matching TRBD2 (6 bases). Germline V CDR1 and CDR2: LNHDA, SQIVND (reference sequence). The V end lost 4 bases, the J end lost 2 bases, and 12 bases lay between the germline ends. There are 14 residues in the CDR3. The CDR3 region has the DNA TGTGCCAGTAGTACCTGGGACTTACCCTACGAGCAGTACTTC. The encoded protein is CASSTWDLPYEQYF.

DNA for the CDR3: TGTGCCAGCACTAACACCTACTACGAGCAGTACTTC. The encoded protein is CASTNTYYEQYF. V is TRBV6-5 and J is TRBJ2-5; D is ambiguous. Matching the DNA end better, TRBJ2-7 makes the J call doubtful. This CDR3 is built from 12 residues. Germline V lookup: CDR1 MNHEY, CDR2 SVGAGI.

This rearrangement joins TRBV7-3 to TRBJ2-2, with unresolved D. Trimming took off 3 bases at V and 6 bases at J, with 5 bases between the two ends. The CDR3 totals 12 residues. In germline, CDR1 is SGHTA, CDR2 FQGTGA. Here the CDR3 DNA reads TGTGCCAGCAGCTTGATCCCCGGGGAGCTGTTTTTT. Protein sequence: CASSLIPGELFF.

The chain is built from TRBV4-1 and TRBJ2-1; 11 bases fit TRBD2. With 0 bases clipped from V and 6 bases from J, the junction kept 13 bases outside the gene matches. The CDR3 is 19 amino acids. Germline V gives CDR1 MGHRA, CDR2 YSYEKL. CDR3 DNA sequence: TGCGCCAGCAGCCAAGAGGCAGAACTAGCGGGAGTCGACCCCAATGAGCAGTTCTTC. It codes for CASSQEAELAGVDPNEQFF.

The chain joins TRBV23-1 to TRBJ2-5; 10 bases align to TRBD1. TRBV23-1 is an ORF, with its function uncertain. The CDR3 spans 14 residues. The V gene end was trimmed by 7 bases and the J gene end by 4 bases; junction bases not matched to a gene: 6. CDR3 protein: CASNSRDRGETQYF. The CDR3 DNA follows: TGCGCCAGCAATTCGCGGGACAGGGGAGAGACCCAGTACTTC.

This clone turned up a few times. The chain combines TRBV5-4 with TRBJ2-7, with D maybe TRBD1 (6 bases). CDR1 is SGHNT and CDR2 is YYREEE in the germline V gene (reference sequence). This CDR3 comprises 14 residues. Trimming took 4 bases from V and 2 from J, leaving 13 bases between them. In DNA form, the CDR3 reads TGTGCCAGCAGCACACAGGGTGGGCCCTACGAGCAGTACTTC. It encodes CASSTQGGPYEQYF.

The rearrangement joins TRBV5-6 to TRBJ2-2, with TRBD1 matching over 8 bases. With 4 bases clipped from V and 1 base from J, the junction kept 6 bases outside the gene matches. CDR1 is SGHDT, CDR2 YYEEEE, per germline. The CDR3 is 16 amino acids. The CDR3 DNA sequence: TGTGCCAGCAGCCCTGGACAGGGAGGGAACACCGGGGAGCTGTTTTTT. It translates to CASSPGQGGNTGELFF.

The rearrangement links TRBV28 to TRBJ2-4; 7 bases line up with TRBD1. V was clipped by 7 bases and J by 6 bases; unmatched bases: 6. This CDR3 region has 13 residues. Germline V gene sequence: CDR1 MDHEN, CDR2 SYDVKM. CDR3 nucleotides: TGTGCCAGCAATACGGGACAGTTAAACATTCAGTACTTC. This codes for CASNTGQLNIQYF.

The chain joins TRBV10-3 to TRBJ2-7; possibly TRBD2 for D (6 bases). In germline, CDR1 is ENHRY, CDR2 SYGVKD. The CDR3 contains 15 residues. Trimming cost V 3 bases and J 6 bases, with 18 bases left between them. CDR3 nucleotides: TGTGCCATCAGTGACCCCCGGGACTCGAGGAGCGAGCAGTACTTC. This translates into CAISDPRDSRSEQYF.

The chain joins TRBV6-5 to TRBJ2-7; TRBD2 is a possible D gene (6 bases). The CDR3 runs 14 residues. Trimming shortened V by 6 bases and J by 0 bases, and 12 bases separated the two germline ends. The germline V gene encodes CDR1 MNHEY and CDR2 SVGAGI. CDR3 loop: CASRRPDYSYEQYF. The DNA of the CDR3 is TGTGCCAGCAGACGGCCGGACTACTCCTACGAGCAGTACTTC.

This chain joins TRBV25-1 and TRBJ1-3, with TRBD1 as a possible D gene (5 bases). V was shortened by 2 bases and J by 9 bases, with 23 bases between the two germline ends. Germline-derived CDR1 and CDR2 are MGHDK and SYGVNS. The CDR3 loop spans 17 amino acids. As DNA, the CDR3 is TGTGCCAGCAGTGAACAATGGGAACGGCTCACAAGGGGCACCATATATTTT. Translated, it gives CASSEQWERLTRGTIYF.

The gene calls are TRBV5-5 and TRBJ2-7; 8 bases line up with TRBD1. Germline CDR1 SGHKS, CDR2 YYEKEE (reference sequence). The CDR3 spans 15 residues. J lost 7 bases, V lost 1 base, and 10 bases had no gene match. CDR3 DNA: TGTGCCAGCAGCTTGACTCGGCAGGGGGCGGGGGAGCAGTACTTC. Amino acid sequence: CASSLTRQGAGEQYF. The full variable domain, with the rest looked up from reference TRBV5-5 and TRBJ2-7, is DAGVTQSPTHLIKTRGQQVTLRCSPISGHKSVSWYQQVLGQGPQFIFQYYEKEERGRGNFPDRFSARQFPNYSSELNVNALLLGDSALYLCASSLTRQGAGEQYFGPGTRLTVT.

The chain joins TRBV19 to TRBJ2-1; a weak D match, TRBD2 (6 bases). V was cut by 3 bases and J by 8 bases, with 14 bases left in between. The CDR3 spans 14 residues. CDR1 is LNHDA and CDR2 is SQIVND in the germline V gene (reference sequence). Written as DNA, the CDR3 is TGTGCCAGTAGTATTTCTTCGGGAGCGGATGAGCAGTTCTTC. Amino acids: CASSISSGADEQFF.

CDR3 sequence (DNA): TGTGCCAGCAGCGCCACAGGGCCAGAGACCCAGTACTTC. This gives the protein CASSATGPETQYF. This sequence joins TRBV11-2 and TRBJ2-5; possible D gene TRBD1, 6 bases. Germline V gene lookup returns CDR1 SGHAT and CDR2 FQNNGV. V was trimmed by 5 bases and J by 4 bases, leaving 11 bases between them. The CDR3 totals 13 residues.

V and J are TRBV6-1 and TRBJ2-7; tentative D call: TRBD1 (5 bases). The CDR3 loop spans 14 amino acids. The V end lost 6 bases, the J end lost 3 bases, and 15 bases lay between the germline ends. CDR1 MNHNS and CDR2 SASEGT come from the germline V gene. The CDR3 sequence is CASSPLGQVYEQYF. The DNA of the CDR3 is TGTGCCAGCAGCCCTCTGGGGCAAGTCTACGAGCAGTACTTC.

V gene TRBV25-1 combines with J gene TRBJ1-2, with D hard to call. CDR3 size: 13 residues. The germline V gene encodes CDR1 MGHDK and CDR2 SYGVNS. Trimming stripped 0 bases from V and 8 bases from J, with 10 bases between. For the CDR3, the DNA is TGTGCCAGCAGTGAATATTGGGATAGCGGCTACACCTTC. Amino acids: CASSEYWDSGYTF.

The V and J genes are TRBV5-6 and TRBJ1-2; tentative D call: TRBD1 (5 bases). V lost 2 bases and J 4 bases, leaving 15 bases between the germline ends. The CDR3 has 15 amino acids. Germline V CDR1 and CDR2: SGHDT, YYEEEE. CDR3 DNA: TGTGCCAGCAGCTTTTCAGGGTACTTGGCCTATGGCTACACCTTC. Amino acids: CASSFSGYLAYGYTF.

The CDR3 DNA follows: TGTGCCAGCAGCACTCGGGGTAGCGGGAGTGGCGAGCAGTACTTC. Residues: CASSTRGSGSGEQYF. The rearrangement uses TRBV9 and TRBJ2-7; 9 nucleotides agree with TRBD2. CDR3 size: 15 residues. The ends lost 4 bases at V and 6 bases at J; junction bases unmatched: 11. CDR1 SGDLS and CDR2 YYNGEE come from the germline V gene. The full variable domain, rest sourced from reference TRBV9 and TRBJ2-7, is DSGVTQTPKHLITATGQRVTLRCSPRSGDLSVYWYQQSLDQGLQFLIQYYNGEERAKGNILERFSAQQFPDLHSELNLSSLELGDSALYFCASSTRGSGSGEQYFGPGTRLTVT.

The chain recombines TRBV4-3 with TRBJ1-3, with D hard to call. CDR1 is LGHNA, CDR2 YSLEER, per germline. The CDR3 runs to 16 residues. V dropped 0 bases and J dropped 0 bases, with 9 bases sitting between them. The CDR3 loop is CASSQDRRGSGNTIYF. CDR3 DNA: TGCGCCAGCAGCCAAGACAGACGGGGCTCTGGAAACACCATATATTTT.

The chain recombines TRBV5-4 with TRBJ2-7; tentative D call: TRBD2 (6 bases). CDR1 and CDR2 from the germline V gene are SGHNT and YYREEE (reference sequence). The CDR3 contains 15 residues. V was trimmed by 4 bases and J by 2 bases, leaving 16 bases between them. In nucleotides, the CDR3 is TGTGCCAGCAGCCCTGGGGCGGGGTCCACCTACGAGCAGTACTTC. The encoded protein is CASSPGAGSTYEQYF.

The V and J genes are TRBV30 and TRBJ2-1; D possibly corresponds to TRBD2 (6 bases). This CDR3 comprises 14 residues. Germline loops: CDR1 GTSNPN, CDR2 SVGIG (reference sequence). V lost 4 bases and J 5 bases, leaving 15 bases between the germline ends. Written as DNA, the CDR3 is TGTGCCTGGATATCTGGACTAAGAAACAATGAGCAGTTCTTC. Translating it yields CAWISGLRNNEQFF.